The source of this T cell receptor beta chain is a study of early stage breast cancer tumors. Profiled with immunoSEQ multiplex PCR; TCRdb holds only in-frame clones, not every one. The repertoire includes tens of thousands of clones, roughly 80% of them detected once, and approximately 3.6% sits in the top ten. This clone turned up a few times. Its antigen is still unknown. Per germline, CDR1 LGHNA and CDR2 YSLEER. CDR3 length: 12 amino acids. V gave up 8 bases and J gave up 5 bases, with 12 bases separating them. General study points: Blood repertoires resembled normal breast more than tumor.

This chain connects TRBV4-3 to TRBJ1-2; maybe TRBD1 (6 bases). The specimen was blood. The source is a young adult with breast cancer. The CDR3 protein is CASGGGGYGYTF. CDR3 DNA sequence: TGCGCCAGCGGCGGAGGGGGGTATGGCTACACCTTC.